The present T cell receptor beta chain was sequenced within a study of multiple sclerosis patients with progressive multifocal leukoencephalopathy. Whole-study findings and limits: Before and during natalizumab, the clones expanded at PML already existed.

Synthetic inline TR CDR3 controls covering all V-J pairings were spiked into each PCR. Assay used: immunoSEQ multiplex PCR; TCRdb lists only in-frame clones, some missing. The sample includes about 30,000 clones, 90% to 95% of them seen just once. Noted time point: before natalizumab initiation. As regards this clone: The target antigen is unknown.

The source is a man aged 30 to 39 with multiple sclerosis. Sample: PBMCs.

CDR3 protein: CASSLGATYF. CDR3 nucleotides: TGTGCCAGCAGCTTAGGAGCGACGTATTTT. This rearrangement joins TRBV7-2 to TRBJ2-3; no clear D. With 1 base removed from V and 14 bases from J, the gap between germline ends came to 7 bases. Germline V lookup: CDR1 SGHTA, CDR2 FQGNSA. CDR3 length: 10 residues.